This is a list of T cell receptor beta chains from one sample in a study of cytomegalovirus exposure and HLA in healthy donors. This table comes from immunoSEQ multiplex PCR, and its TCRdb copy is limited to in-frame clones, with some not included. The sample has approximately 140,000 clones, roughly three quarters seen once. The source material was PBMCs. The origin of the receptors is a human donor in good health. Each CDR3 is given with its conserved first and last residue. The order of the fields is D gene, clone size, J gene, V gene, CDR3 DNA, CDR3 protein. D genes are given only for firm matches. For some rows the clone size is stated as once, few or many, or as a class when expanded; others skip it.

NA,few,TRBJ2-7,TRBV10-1,TGCGCCAGCAGTAACGGGGGCTACGAGCAGTACTTC,CASSNGGYEQYF
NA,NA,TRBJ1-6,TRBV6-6,TGTGCCAGCGTATGGGACGGGAGCTCCTATAATTCACCCCTCCACTTT,CASVWDGSSYNSPLHF
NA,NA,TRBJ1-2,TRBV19,TGTGCCAGTAGTATGTCTACTCAGGGGTGCGCCTTC,CASSMSTQGCAF
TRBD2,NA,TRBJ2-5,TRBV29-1,TGCAGCGTACGGGCGGGAGGGCCTATGGAGACCCAGTACTTC,CSVRAGGPMETQYF
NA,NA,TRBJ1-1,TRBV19,TGTGCCAGTAGTATAGGCGTGGACACTGAAGCTTTCTTT,CASSIGVDTEAFF
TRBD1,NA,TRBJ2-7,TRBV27,TGTGCCAGCAGACTTACCGGGACAGGAGACTACGAGCAGTACTTC,CASRLTGTGDYEQYF
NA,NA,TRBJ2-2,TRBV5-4,TGTGCCAGCAGCCTCGGACAGCTGAACACCGGGGAGCTGTTTTTT,CASSLGQLNTGELFF
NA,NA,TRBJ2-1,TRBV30,TGTGCCTGGAGTGTAGGGGGCTCCTACAATGAGCAGTTCTTC,CAWSVGGSYNEQFF
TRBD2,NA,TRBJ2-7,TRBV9,TGTGCCAGCAGCGCAGGGACTAGCGACGAGCAGTACTTC,CASSAGTSDEQYF
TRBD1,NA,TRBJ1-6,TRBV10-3,TGTGCCATCAGTGGCAAGGGGGCGGGTTCACCCCTCCACTTT,CAISGKGAGSPLHF
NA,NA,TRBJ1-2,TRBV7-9,TGTTCCAGCATCTGGGGGGGGATCCCTTATGGCTACACCTTC,CSSIWGGIPYGYTF
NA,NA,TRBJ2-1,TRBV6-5,TGTGCCAGCAGTTACTTTCAGGGTAATGAGCAGTTCTTC,CASSYFQGNEQFF
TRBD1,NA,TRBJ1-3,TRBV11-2,TGTGCCAGCAGCTTGGGACAGCAGTCTGGAAACACCATATATTTT,CASSLGQQSGNTIYF
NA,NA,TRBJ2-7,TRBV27,TGTGCCAGCAGCCGCTCTGGGGGCTCTCAGTCCGAGCAGTACTTC,CASSRSGGSQSEQYF
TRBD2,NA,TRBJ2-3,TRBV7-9,TGTGCCAGCAGCTTACTAGCGGGGGGGCAAACAGATACGCAGTATTTT,CASSLLAGGQTDTQYF
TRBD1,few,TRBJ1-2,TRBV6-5,TGTGCCAGCAGTCCGGACAGGGGGCGAGGCTACACCTTC,CASSPDRGRGYTF
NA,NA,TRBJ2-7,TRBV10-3,TGTGCCATCAGTGAAACGGTCAAAGCCTACGAGCAGTACTTC,CAISETVKAYEQYF
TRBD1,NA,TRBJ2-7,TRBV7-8,TGTGCCAGCAGCCGGACAGGGGCTGTCTACGAGCAGTACTTC,CASSRTGAVYEQYF
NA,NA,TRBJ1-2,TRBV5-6,TGTGCCAGCACCCCACGACCCAGGGTACTGGATGGCTACACCTTC,CASTPRPRVLDGYTF
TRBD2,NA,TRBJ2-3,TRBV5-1,TGCGCCAGCAGCCTTCCGGGACTAGCGGGGGGAGGGGATACGCAGTATTTT,CASSLPGLAGGGDTQYF
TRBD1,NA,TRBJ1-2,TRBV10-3,TGTGCCATCAGTGATAAGCGACAGGGGCCTAACTATGGCTACACCTTC,CAISDKRQGPNYGYTF
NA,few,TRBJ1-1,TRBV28,TGTGCCAGCAGTTCGGCAGGGGAGAACACTGAAGCTTTCTTT,CASSSAGENTEAFF
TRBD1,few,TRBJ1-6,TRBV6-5,TGTGCCAGCAAGGATCCACAGGGGGCAAGTTCACCCCTCCACTTT,CASKDPQGASSPLHF
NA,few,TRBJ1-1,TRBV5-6,TGTGCCAGCTCAGGGTTCTTGAACACTGAAGCTTTCTTT,CASSGFLNTEAFF
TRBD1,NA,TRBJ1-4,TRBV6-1,TGTGCCAGCAGTGAAGGGACAGGGAGTGAAAAACTGTTTTTT,CASSEGTGSEKLFF
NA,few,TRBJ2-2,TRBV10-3,TGTGCCATCAGTGGTCTCGGGGAGGCCGGGGAGCTGTTTTTT,CAISGLGEAGELFF
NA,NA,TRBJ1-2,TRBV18,TGTGCCAGCTCCCTTAGGACAGAGGCTAACTATGGCTACCCCTTC,CASSLRTEANYGYPF
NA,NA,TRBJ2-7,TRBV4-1,TGCGCCAGCAGCCAAGGGGCGCTGGAAGACCGAAACGTTTTCTACGAGCAGTACTTC,CASSQGALEDRNVFYEQYF
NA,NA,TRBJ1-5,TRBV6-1,TGTGCCAGCAGTGGTAGCAAGAGCAATCAGCCCCAGCATTTT,CASSGSKSNQPQHF
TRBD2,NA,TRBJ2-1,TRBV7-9,TGTGCCAGCAGCTCGGGGCCGGGACTAGGAAATTTTGAGCAGTTCTTC,CASSSGPGLGNFEQFF
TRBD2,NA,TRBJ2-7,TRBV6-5,TGTGCCAGCAGTTACTCGATACTAGCGGGGGAGCAGTACTTC,CASSYSILAGEQYF
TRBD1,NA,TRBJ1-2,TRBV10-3,TGTGCCATCAGTGAGAATCCCGGGACAGGGGGGAGTAACTATGGCTACACCTTC,CAISENPGTGGSNYGYTF
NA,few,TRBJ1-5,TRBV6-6,TGTGCCAGCACCGACAGAAGCAATCAGCCCCAGCATTTT,CASTDRSNQPQHF
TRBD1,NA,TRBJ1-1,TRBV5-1,TGCGCCAGCAGCTCCGAACGACAGGGGGACACTGAAGCTTTCTTT,CASSSERQGDTEAFF
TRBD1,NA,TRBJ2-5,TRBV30,TGTGCCTGGGCTGAATGGACAGGGGTAGAGACCCAGTACTTC,CAWAEWTGVETQYF
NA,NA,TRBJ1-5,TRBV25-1,TGTGCCAGCAGTGAACAAGGAGGAGTCGGCAATCAGCCCCCGCATTTT,CASSEQGGVGNQPPHF
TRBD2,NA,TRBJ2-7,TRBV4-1,TGCGCCAGCAGCCAAGAGCAGCGGGACGCCTACGAGCAGTACTTC,CASSQEQRDAYEQYF
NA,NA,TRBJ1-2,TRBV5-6,TGTGCCAGCAGCTTGGACTTACAGGGTGGCTACACCTTC,CASSLDLQGGYTF
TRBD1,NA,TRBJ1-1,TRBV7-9,TGTTCCAGCAGCTCTTACAGGGGGCGTGCTGAAGCTTTCTTT,CSSSSYRGRAEAFF
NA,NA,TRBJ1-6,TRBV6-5,TGTGCCAGCAGTTACTTCGACAAAAATAATAATTCACCCCTCCACTTT,CASSYFDKNNNSPLHF
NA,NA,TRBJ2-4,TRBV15,TGTGCCACCAGCAGAGATCGAGGGCCTGGGGGGAACATTCAGTACTTC,CATSRDRGPGGNIQYF
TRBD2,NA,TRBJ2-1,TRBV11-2,TGTGCCAGCAGTCCACTAGCGGGCCAATACAATGAGCAGTTCTTC,CASSPLAGQYNEQFF
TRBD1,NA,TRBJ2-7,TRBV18,TGTGCCAGCTCACTCACGACAGGGGCCTCCTACGAGCAGTACTTC,CASSLTTGASYEQYF
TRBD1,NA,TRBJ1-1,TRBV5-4,TGTGCCAGCAGCTTTGAGACAGGGGCGAACACTGAAGCTTTCTTT,CASSFETGANTEAFF
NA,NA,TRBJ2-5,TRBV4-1,TGCGCCAGCAGCCAACTAATGGTGGAGACCCAGTACTTC,CASSQLMVETQYF
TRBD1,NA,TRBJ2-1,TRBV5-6,TGTGCCAGCAGCTTGTACAGGGGGCAGTCTTACAATGAGCAGTTCTTC,CASSLYRGQSYNEQFF
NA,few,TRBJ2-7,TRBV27,TGTGCCACGCAGCGGCTAGATACCTACGAGCAGTACTTC,CATQRLDTYEQYF
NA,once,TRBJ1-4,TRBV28,TGTGCCAGCAGTCGACAGGCCCAGGTTGGAAAACTGTTTTTT,CASSRQAQVGKLFF
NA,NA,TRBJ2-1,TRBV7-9,TGTGCCAGCAGCTTACCTGACAGCTCCTACAATGAGCAGTTCTTC,CASSLPDSSYNEQFF
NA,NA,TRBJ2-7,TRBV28,TGTGCCAGCAAGGAGGGACCGGCTCTGGACTACGAGCAGTACTTC,CASKEGPALDYEQYF
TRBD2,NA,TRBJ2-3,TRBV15,TGTGCCACCAGCAGAGGACTGAGCGGGAGTCAGACAGATACGCAGTATTTT,CATSRGLSGSQTDTQYF
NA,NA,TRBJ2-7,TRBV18,TGTGCCAGCTCACCCTCGAGCTCCTACGAGCAGTACTTC,CASSPSSSYEQYF
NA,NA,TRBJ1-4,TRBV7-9,TGTGCCAGCAGCCCCCCGGAGGGAGGGAGTGAAAAACTGTTTTTT,CASSPPEGGSEKLFF
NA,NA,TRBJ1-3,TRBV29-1,TGCAGCGTTGGACAGGCTGGAAACACCATATATTTT,CSVGQAGNTIYF
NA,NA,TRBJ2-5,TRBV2,TGTGCCAGCAGTGGGTTGGGACTGACACAAGAGACCCAGTACTTC,CASSGLGLTQETQYF
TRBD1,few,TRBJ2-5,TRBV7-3,TGTGCCAGCAGCTTAAACGGGGGACAGGGCGAGACCCAGTACTTC,CASSLNGGQGETQYF
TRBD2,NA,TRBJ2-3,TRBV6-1,TGTGCCAGCAAGATTAAGCGGGGGGGTTCAGATACGCAGTATTTT,CASKIKRGGSDTQYF
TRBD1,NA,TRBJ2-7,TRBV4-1,TGCGCCAGCAGCCACCCTTTCTCCCGGGACAGCTACGAGCAGTACTTC,CASSHPFSRDSYEQYF